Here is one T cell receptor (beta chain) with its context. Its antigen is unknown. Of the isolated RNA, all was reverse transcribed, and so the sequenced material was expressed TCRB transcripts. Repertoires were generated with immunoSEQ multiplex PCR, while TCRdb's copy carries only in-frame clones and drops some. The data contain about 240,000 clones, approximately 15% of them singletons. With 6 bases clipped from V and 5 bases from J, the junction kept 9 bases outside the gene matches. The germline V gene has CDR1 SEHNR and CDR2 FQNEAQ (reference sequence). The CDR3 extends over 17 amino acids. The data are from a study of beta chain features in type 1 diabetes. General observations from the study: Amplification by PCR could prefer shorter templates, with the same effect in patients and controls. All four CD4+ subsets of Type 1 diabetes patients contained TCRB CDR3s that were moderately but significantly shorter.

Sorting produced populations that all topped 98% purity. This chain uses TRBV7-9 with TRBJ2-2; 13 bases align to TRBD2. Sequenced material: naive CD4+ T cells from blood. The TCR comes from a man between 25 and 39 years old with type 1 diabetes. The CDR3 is CASRAGLAGESTGELFF. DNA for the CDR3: TGTGCCAGCAGGGCAGGACTAGCGGGAGAGTCGACCGGGGAGCTGTTTTTT.